This TCR beta chain was recovered during a study of blood T cells in healthy people across ages. Germline loops: CDR1 ENHRY, CDR2 SYGVKD. The CDR3 runs to 13 residues. Losses at the gene ends were 7 bases for V and 2 bases for J; bases not matched to a gene: 4. Together with a sample-barcoded 5' primer, a J-beta primer mix was included in a second PCR lasting about 6 to 11 cycles. TCRdb reprocessed the 5' RACE reads via MiXCR and lists one record per CDR3 protein. Of about 1.8 million distinct CDR3 sequences listed, roughly 52% were seen once; the top ten hold over 2%. This clonotype was observed a handful of times. Healthy Russian Caucasian donors spanned ages roughly 6 to 100 years.

This clonotype originated in a middle-aged woman in good health. This chain links TRBV10-3 with TRBJ2-7, with TRBD1 matching over 8 bases. Sequenced sample: blood. CDR3 loop: CAITGGLTYEQYF. CDR3 DNA sequence: TGTGCCATCACAGGGGGCTTAACCTACGAGCAGTACTTC.